This is a list of T cell receptor beta chains from one sample in a study of blood T cell repertoires in COVID-19. TCRdb's table, derived via immunoSEQ multiplex PCR, lists solely in-frame clones and lacks some. The sample holds 300,000 to 350,000 clones, roughly 90% seen once. The sequenced sample consisted of peripheral blood. Source of these receptors: a young woman with COVID-19, enrolled during active disease. Each CDR3 is given with its conserved first and last residue. A D gene is named only where the DNA matches it firmly.

J gene: TRBJ2-7
V gene: TRBV28
D gene: NA
CDR3 protein: CASSLRGIGGVSYEQYF

J gene: TRBJ2-3
V gene: TRBV7-2
D gene: TRBD2
CDR3 protein: CASSQAGGITDTQYF

J gene: TRBJ2-5
V gene: TRBV10-3
D gene: TRBD1
CDR3 protein: CAIRGTGEQETQYF

J gene: TRBJ1-5
V gene: TRBV28
D gene: NA
CDR3 protein: CASSYSNQPQHF

J gene: TRBJ1-1
V gene: TRBV7-9
D gene: TRBD1
CDR3 protein: CASGTVNTEAFF

J gene: TRBJ2-7
V gene: TRBV28
D gene: NA
CDR3 protein: CASSLAGGQYF

J gene: TRBJ1-2
V gene: TRBV6-5
D gene: TRBD1
CDR3 protein: CASRGTGPYGYTF

J gene: TRBJ2-2
V gene: TRBV9
D gene: NA
CDR3 protein: CASSAPRTTLNTGELFF

J gene: TRBJ2-1
V gene: TRBV19
D gene: NA
CDR3 protein: CASSTVGASPQFF

J gene: TRBJ2-2
V gene: TRBV6-4
D gene: NA
CDR3 protein: CASSGQDGNTGELFF

J gene: TRBJ1-2
V gene: TRBV10-3
D gene: NA
CDR3 protein: CATFQQGAANYGYTF

J gene: TRBJ2-7
V gene: TRBV3-1/TRBV3-2
D gene: NA
CDR3 protein: CASSQIRGEEQYF

J gene: TRBJ2-6
V gene: TRBV5-1
D gene: NA
CDR3 protein: CASSRVQAGANVLTF

J gene: TRBJ2-7
V gene: TRBV7-3
D gene: NA
CDR3 protein: CASSLSRDGEQYF

J gene: TRBJ1-3
V gene: TRBV4-1
D gene: TRBD1
CDR3 protein: CASSQEGTVGNTIYF

J gene: TRBJ2-1
V gene: TRBV11-1
D gene: TRBD1
CDR3 protein: CASSSGQMNNEQFF

J gene: TRBJ2-1
V gene: TRBV7-2
D gene: TRBD2
CDR3 protein: CASSRQTSENNEQFF

J gene: TRBJ2-2
V gene: TRBV27
D gene: NA
CDR3 protein: CASSLSTGSNTGELFF

J gene: TRBJ1-5
V gene: TRBV2
D gene: NA
CDR3 protein: CASAAGDSNQPQHF

J gene: TRBJ2-1
V gene: TRBV14
D gene: NA
CDR3 protein: CASSPGERVRNEQFF

J gene: TRBJ2-7
V gene: TRBV19
D gene: TRBD1
CDR3 protein: CASSRGQGPYEQYF

J gene: TRBJ1-3
V gene: TRBV28
D gene: NA
CDR3 protein: CASKDSSGNTIYF

J gene: TRBJ2-3
V gene: TRBV3-1/TRBV3-2
D gene: TRBD2
CDR3 protein: CASSLLAGGLDTQYF

J gene: TRBJ1-4
V gene: TRBV28
D gene: TRBD1
CDR3 protein: CASSPLIPRGRHEKLFF

J gene: TRBJ1-5
V gene: TRBV7-2
D gene: TRBD1
CDR3 protein: CASSRTGVSNQPQHF

J gene: TRBJ2-7
V gene: TRBV9
D gene: TRBD2
CDR3 protein: CASSVEASGSYEQYF

J gene: TRBJ2-1
V gene: TRBV30
D gene: NA
CDR3 protein: CAWSSSIYSYNEQFF